These 19 T cell receptor beta chains share one sample of origin, sequenced in a study of response to subunit inactivated influenza vaccine. A single record per CDR3 protein comes from TCRdb applying MiXCR to the RT-PCR reads. The sample yields more than 450,000 distinct CDR3 sequences, around 8% seen once. Sample: PBMCs from blood, taken less than 25 months after vaccination. The source is a man in his fifties or sixties who received an inactivated influenza vaccine.

This clonotype was seen a few times. This chain uses TRBV11-2 with TRBJ2-7; no firm D call. The CDR3 has 15 amino acids. Trimming pared 5 bases from V and 1 base from J, leaving 15 bases between. Germline V CDR1 and CDR2: SGHAT, FQNNGV. CDR3 bases: TGTGCCAGCAGCCATTTGACGGAAAGGTCCTACGAGCAGTACTTC. Its protein product is CASSHLTERSYEQYF.

This clonotype was observed a handful of times. V usage is TRBV14 and J usage is TRBJ1-1, with D uncertain. The CDR3 is made up of 13 amino acids. V was pared by 0 bases and J by 10 bases, with 12 bases between. Germline CDR1 is SGHDN and CDR2 is FVKESK. CDR3 residues: CASSQDPLLRAFF. Written as DNA, the CDR3 is TGTGCCAGCAGCCAAGATCCCCTTCTCCGAGCTTTCTTT.

This clonotype has only a few counts. The genes are TRBV20-1 and TRBJ1-3; D ambiguous. Trimming stripped 3 bases from V and 2 bases from J, with 5 bases between. CDR1 DFQATT and CDR2 SNEGSKA come from the germline V gene (reference sequence). CDR3 size: 12 residues. CDR3 loop: CSARSTGNTIYF. The CDR3 bases are TGCAGTGCTAGGTCCACTGGAAACACCATATATTTT.

V is TRBV6-2 or TRBV6-3 and J is TRBJ2-2, with 9 bases matching TRBD2. The junction had 7 bases not matched to a gene; V was cut back by 5 bases and J by 0 bases. Germline CDR1 and CDR2: MNHEY and SVGEGT. The CDR3 spans 17 residues. The CDR3 region is CASSRSGGLSNTGELFF. CDR3 sequence (DNA): TGTGCCAGCAGTCGGAGCGGGGGGCTTTCGAACACCGGGGAGCTGTTTTTT.

The V and J genes are TRBV11-2 and TRBJ2-7; D is unclear. Germline V gene sequence: CDR1 SGHAT, CDR2 FQNNGV. CDR3 length: 15 amino acids. V was pared by 4 bases and J by 7 bases, with 20 bases between. CDR3: CASSSAASQVGEQYF. The CDR3 bases are TGTGCCAGCAGCTCAGCTGCGAGTCAGGTGGGAGAGCAGTACTTC.

The chain employs TRBV10-3 and TRBJ2-6, with D maybe TRBD1 (5 bases). V lost 1 base to trimming and J lost 4 bases, with 20 bases between them. The CDR3 length is 19 residues. Germline-derived CDR1 and CDR2 are ENHRY and SYGVKD. The CDR3 is CAISEYYLETAGGANVLTF. CDR3 coding DNA: TGTGCCATCAGTGAGTATTACTTAGAGACAGCCGGCGGGGCCAACGTCCTGACTTTC.

J is TRBJ2-3 and V is TRBV9; 8 bases are shared with TRBD2. The V gene end was trimmed by 4 bases and the J gene end by 5 bases; junction bases not matched to a gene: 18. This CDR3 is built from 18 residues. Germline V gene lookup returns CDR1 SGDLS and CDR2 YYNGEE. CDR3 protein: CASSYRESAGAEVDTQYF. The CDR3 DNA reads TGTGCCAGCAGCTACAGGGAATCAGCGGGAGCGGAAGTAGATACGCAGTATTTT.

In this sample, this clonotype turned up a few times. The rearrangement joins TRBV12-3 or TRBV12-4 to TRBJ2-3; D uncertain. V was trimmed by 2 bases and J by 11 bases, leaving 8 bases between them. CDR3 length equals 11 residues. CDR3 sequence reads: CASSLTHMQYF. CDR3 DNA: TGTGCCAGCAGTTTAACCCATATGCAGTATTTT.

This chain uses TRBV9 with TRBJ1-4; perhaps TRBD1 as D (5 bases). Germline CDR1 and CDR2: SGDLS and YYNGEE. This CDR3 has 14 amino acids. Trimming removed 2 bases at V and 11 bases at J, with 16 bases between. CDR3 coding DNA: TGTGCCAGCAGCGTCCAGGGAGGGCCGGGGAAACTGTTTTTT. It translates to CASSVQGGPGKLFF.

This clonotype was counted only a few times. The J gene is TRBJ1-1, the V gene TRBV2; D remains unclear. Germline V lookup: CDR1 SNHLY, CDR2 FYNNEI. Deletions cut 5 bases from V and 1 base from J, with 8 bases between. This CDR3 has 13 amino acids. The CDR3 DNA reads TGTGCCAGCAGTCTCTTCCAGAACACTGAAGCTTTCTTT. Encoded protein: CASSLFQNTEAFF.

This clonotype was counted only a few times. This sequence joins TRBV5-5 and TRBJ2-1; 11 bases agree with TRBD2. CDR1 is SGHKS, CDR2 YYEKEE, per germline (reference sequence). The CDR3 has 17 residues. V was pared by 1 base and J by 2 bases, with 5 bases of the junction left unmatched. The CDR3 here is CASSLLAGGDPYNEQFF. The DNA for the CDR3 is TGTGCCAGCAGCTTGTTAGCGGGAGGGGATCCCTACAATGAGCAGTTCTTC.

The chain links TRBV5-1 to TRBJ2-7, with D possibly being TRBD1 (5 bases). Germline lookup yields CDR1 SGHRS and CDR2 YFSETQ. The V and J ends lost 4 bases and 0 bases respectively, with 14 bases between them. The CDR3 runs 15 residues. Written as DNA, the CDR3 is TGCGCCAGCAGCCCGCTAGACAGCAGCTCCTACGAGCAGTACTTC. Encoded protein: CASSPLDSSSYEQYF.

This clonotype showed up just a few times. The rearrangement uses TRBV20-1 and TRBJ2-3; unclear D gene. Per germline, CDR1 DFQATT and CDR2 SNEGSKA (reference sequence). V shed 3 bases and J shed 0 bases, with 19 bases lying between them. The CDR3 spans 17 residues. CDR3 residues: CSASGRLVGISTDTQYF. The DNA of the CDR3 is TGCAGTGCTAGCGGGCGCCTGGTTGGGATTAGCACAGATACGCAGTATTTT.

This clonotype has a count of ten or more. This chain joins TRBV11-1 and TRBJ2-3; D is possibly TRBD1 (5 bases). This CDR3 spans 15 amino acids. Trimming took 7 bases from V and 0 from J, leaving 14 bases between them. Germline lookup yields CDR1 SGHAT and CDR2 FQDESV (reference sequence). CDR3 nucleotide sequence: TGTGCCAGCAACACCCAGGGCAGGAGCACAGATACGCAGTATTTT. The encoded protein is CASNTQGRSTDTQYF.

This clonotype was seen a handful of times. The chain has TRBV4-3 and TRBJ2-1, with 7 positions matching TRBD2. There are 16 residues in the CDR3. The germline V gene has CDR1 LGHNA and CDR2 YSLEER. V shed 0 bases and J 4 bases; nucleotides not matched to a gene: 6. The CDR3 sequence is CASSQEPGGRYNEQFF. DNA of the CDR3: TGCGCCAGCAGCCAAGAGCCGGGAGGCCGTTACAATGAGCAGTTCTTC.

This clonotype appeared a few times. This chain uses TRBV29-1 with TRBJ2-3, with D perhaps given as TRBD1 or TRBD2 (6 bases each). Trimming shortened V by 6 bases and J by 2 bases, and 12 bases separated the two germline ends. Germline V gives CDR1 SQVTM, CDR2 ANQGSEA. This CDR3 has 13 amino acids. The CDR3 region is CSVLRGATDTQYF. The CDR3 nucleotides are TGCAGCGTACTAAGGGGGGCCACAGATACGCAGTATTTT.

CDR3 coding DNA: TGCAGTGCTAGAGATCCGAGTGGCCCTGGGGACGAGCAGTACTTC. Its protein product is CSARDPSGPGDEQYF. The genes are TRBV20-1 and TRBJ2-7; D is uncertain. The V end was cut by 0 bases, the J end by 5 bases, with 17 bases between. The CDR3 consists of 15 residues. The germline CDR1 and CDR2 sequences are DFQATT and SNEGSKA (reference sequence).

This clonotype was seen at least ten times. V usage is TRBV11-2 and J usage is TRBJ1-3; a weak D match, TRBD1 (5 bases). The ends were cut back, 1 base at V and 2 bases at J, with 6 bases in the middle. This CDR3 region has 14 residues. Germline V gene lookup returns CDR1 SGHAT and CDR2 FQNNGV. The CDR3 is CASSLAGPGNTIYF. Here the CDR3 DNA reads TGTGCCAGCAGCTTAGCAGGGCCTGGAAACACCATATATTTT.

This clonotype occurred a few times. J is TRBJ2-5 and V is TRBV5-1; 15 positions agree with TRBD2. Germline V gene lookup returns CDR1 SGHRS and CDR2 YFSETQ. This CDR3 has 18 residues. V shed 0 bases, J shed 4 bases, and the junction held 7 bases outside the gene matches. The CDR3 nucleotides are TGCGCCAGCAGCTTGGAGCCAGGACTAGCGGGGGGGCGAGAGACCCAGTACTTC. Protein: CASSLEPGLAGGRETQYF.